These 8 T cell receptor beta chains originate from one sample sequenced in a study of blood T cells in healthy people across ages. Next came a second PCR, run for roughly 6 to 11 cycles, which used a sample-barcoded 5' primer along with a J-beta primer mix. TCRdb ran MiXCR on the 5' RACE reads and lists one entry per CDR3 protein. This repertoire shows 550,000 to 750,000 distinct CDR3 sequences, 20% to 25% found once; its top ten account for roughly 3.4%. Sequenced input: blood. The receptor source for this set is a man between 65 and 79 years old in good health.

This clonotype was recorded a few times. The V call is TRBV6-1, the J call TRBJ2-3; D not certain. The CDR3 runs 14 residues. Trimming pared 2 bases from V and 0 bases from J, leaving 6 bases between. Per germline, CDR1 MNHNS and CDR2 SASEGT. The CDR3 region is CASSERSSTDTQYF. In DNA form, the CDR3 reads TGTGCCAGCAGTGAACGGTCTAGCACAGATACGCAGTATTTT.

The DNA for the CDR3 is TGCAGCTTTGGCCCTCCTCAAGAGACCCAGTACTTC. Translated: CSFGPPQETQYF. The chain uses TRBV29-1 and TRBJ2-5; D not certain. Germline V gene data show CDR1 as SQVTM and CDR2 as ANQGSEA. The CDR3 has 12 residues. The V end lost 8 bases, the J end lost 2 bases, and 12 bases lay between the germline ends.

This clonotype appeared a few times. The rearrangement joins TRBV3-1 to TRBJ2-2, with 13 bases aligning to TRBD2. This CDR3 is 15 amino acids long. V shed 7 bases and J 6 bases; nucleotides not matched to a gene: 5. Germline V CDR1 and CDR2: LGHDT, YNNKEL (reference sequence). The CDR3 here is CASKPGLAGPGELFF. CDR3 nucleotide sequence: TGTGCCAGCAAACCGGGACTAGCGGGACCCGGGGAGCTGTTTTTT.

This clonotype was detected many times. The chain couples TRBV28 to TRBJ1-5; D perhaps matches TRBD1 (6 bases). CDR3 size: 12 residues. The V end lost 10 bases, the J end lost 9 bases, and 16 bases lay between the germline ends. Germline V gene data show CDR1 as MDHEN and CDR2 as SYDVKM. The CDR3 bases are TGTGCCATCGCACAGGGTATACGGCCCCAGCATTTT. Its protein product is CAIAQGIRPQHF.

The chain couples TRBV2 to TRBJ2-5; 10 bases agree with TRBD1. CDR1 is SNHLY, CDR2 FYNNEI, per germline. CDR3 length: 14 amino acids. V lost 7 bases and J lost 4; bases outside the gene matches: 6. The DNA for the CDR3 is TGTGCCAGCAATAGAGACAGGGGGCGAGAGACCCAGTACTTC. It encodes CASNRDRGRETQYF.

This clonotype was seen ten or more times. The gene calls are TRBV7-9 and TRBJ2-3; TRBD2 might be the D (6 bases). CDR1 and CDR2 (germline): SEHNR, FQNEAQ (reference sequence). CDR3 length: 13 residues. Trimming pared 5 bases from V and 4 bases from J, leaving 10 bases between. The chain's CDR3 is CASSRLASDTQYF. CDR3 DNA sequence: TGTGCCAGCAGCCGTCTAGCGTCAGATACGCAGTATTTT.

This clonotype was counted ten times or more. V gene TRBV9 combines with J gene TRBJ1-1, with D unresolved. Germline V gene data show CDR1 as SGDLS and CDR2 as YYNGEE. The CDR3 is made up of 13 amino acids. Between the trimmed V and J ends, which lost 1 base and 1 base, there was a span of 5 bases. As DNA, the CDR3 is TGTGCCAGCAGCGTAAGCGGGAACACTGAAGCTTTCTTT. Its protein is CASSVSGNTEAFF.

The CDR3 loop is CAAGSVKVDTQYF. CDR3 DNA sequence: TGTGCCGCAGGCAGCGTCAAGGTAGATACGCAGTATTTT. This rearrangement joins TRBV12-3 or TRBV12-4 to TRBJ2-3; unclear D gene. This CDR3 comprises 13 residues. V was trimmed by 11 bases and J by 5 bases, leaving 17 bases between them.